This is a list of T cell receptor beta chains from one sample in a study of T cells expressing NK-cell markers. TCRdb reprocessed the 5' RACE reads; each CDR3 protein has one entry and no DNA is given. The sample table includes about 150,000 distinct CDR3 sequences. Material: blood T cells: a sorted CD56 or NKG2C T cell subset, CD4+ or CD8+ T cells, or bulk PBMC T cells (not recorded which). These receptor sequences come from a young man in good health. CDR3s include the opening cysteine and the closing phenylalanine or tryptophan. The order of the fields is J gene, V gene, CDR3 protein.

TRBJ2-3 | TRBV4-1 | CASSQEGSQADTQYF
TRBJ2-1 | TRBV27 | CASSSSTGAAYNEQFF
TRBJ2-7 | TRBV7-3 | CASSPDGYLSYEQYF
TRBJ2-2 | TRBV7-9 | CASVWRGTGELFF
TRBJ2-6 | TRBV6-2/TRBV6-3 | CASSYLLGDRVSGANVLTF
TRBJ2-1 | TRBV13 | CASSDSGTGRYNEQFF
TRBJ2-5 | TRBV5-1 | CASSRENRPETQYF
TRBJ1-2 | TRBV5-6 | CASSGRTGANYGYTF
TRBJ1-5 | TRBV12-3/TRBV12-4 | CASSSRPAEPQHF
TRBJ2-3 | TRBV29-1 | CSVEDGTGLGDTQYF
TRBJ2-1 | TRBV12-3/TRBV12-4 | CASSSGLAGGVEQFF
TRBJ2-1 | TRBV20-1 | CSAWARGRAGSYNEQFF
TRBJ2-3 | TRBV15 | CATSRVGQGGDTQYF
TRBJ2-7 | TRBV4-3 | CASSQEASGATYEQYF
TRBJ2-1 | TRBV20-1 | CSASVASGRASINEQFF
TRBJ1-5 | TRBV5-1 | CASSLSPSQPQHF
TRBJ2-1 | TRBV7-6 | CASSPPALATFNEQFF
TRBJ2-2 | TRBV20-1 | CSATDRDPLLPGELFF
TRBJ1-1 | TRBV12-3/TRBV12-4 | CASSFPPGAYTEAFF
TRBJ2-2 | TRBV12-3/TRBV12-4 | CASSFGQTGELFF
TRBJ2-1 | TRBV30 | CAWSVQAGGYNEQFF
TRBJ1-5 | TRBV11-2 | CASSLIAGTNQPQHF
TRBJ2-7 | TRBV4-2 | CASSQDPDRGRYEQYF
TRBJ2-3 | TRBV4-2 | CASAPSSHGTDTQYF
TRBJ1-3 | TRBV7-8 | CASSLSPGQGNTIYF
TRBJ2-7 | TRBV4-2 | CASSHTPAGIEGEQYF
TRBJ2-7 | TRBV5-1 | CASSLASSGLYEQYF
TRBJ2-1 | TRBV5-1 | CASSVVVGGNEQFF
TRBJ2-1 | TRBV12-3/TRBV12-4 | CASSSVMNNEQFF
TRBJ2-1 | TRBV20-1 | CSARLLGRAGGTEQFF
TRBJ2-3 | TRBV7-2 | CASSPIFSGTSTDTQYF
TRBJ2-3 | TRBV7-6 | CASSPPADTQYF
TRBJ2-1 | TRBV7-8 | CASSSREDLNEQFF
TRBJ1-5 | TRBV30 | CAWSVSQGSNQPQHF
TRBJ1-2 | TRBV6-5 | CASSSDPTGINYGYTF
TRBJ2-3 | TRBV29-1 | CSVLTLDTQYF
TRBJ2-5 | TRBV5-1 | CASSLPGLAGETQYF
TRBJ2-7 | TRBV12-3/TRBV12-4 | CASSLAFFRGPGLAGGNNEQYF
TRBJ2-7 | TRBV4-3 | CASSQGRGQGNEQYF
TRBJ2-7 | TRBV6-5 | CASSFGAGRYEQYF
TRBJ2-2 | TRBV28 | CASRQGAGTGELFF
TRBJ2-4 | TRBV5-1 | CASSLESGNIQYF
TRBJ2-5 | TRBV21-1 | CASSKAASTWGTQYF